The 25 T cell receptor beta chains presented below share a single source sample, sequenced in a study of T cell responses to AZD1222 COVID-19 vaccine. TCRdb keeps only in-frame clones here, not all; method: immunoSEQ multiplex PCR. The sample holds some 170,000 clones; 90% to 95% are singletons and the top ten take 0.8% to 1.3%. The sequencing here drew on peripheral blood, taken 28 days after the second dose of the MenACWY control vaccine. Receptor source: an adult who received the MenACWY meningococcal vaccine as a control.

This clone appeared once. The CDR3 sequence: CASSPPSGNTIYF. The CDR3 coding sequence is TGTGCCAGCAGCCCCCCCTCTGGAAACACCATATATTTT. The chain has TRBV5-6 and TRBJ1-3; D call uncertain. Germline V gives CDR1 SGHDT, CDR2 YYEEEE. CDR3 length: 13 residues. Trimming shortened V by 4 bases and J by 0 bases, and 5 bases separated the two germline ends.

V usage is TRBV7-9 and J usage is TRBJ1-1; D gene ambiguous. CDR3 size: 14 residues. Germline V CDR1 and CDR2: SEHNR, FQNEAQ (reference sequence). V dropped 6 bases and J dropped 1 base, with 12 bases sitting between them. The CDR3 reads CASRRTGQNTEAFF. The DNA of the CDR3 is TGTGCCAGCAGGCGTACTGGGCAGAACACTGAAGCTTTCTTT.

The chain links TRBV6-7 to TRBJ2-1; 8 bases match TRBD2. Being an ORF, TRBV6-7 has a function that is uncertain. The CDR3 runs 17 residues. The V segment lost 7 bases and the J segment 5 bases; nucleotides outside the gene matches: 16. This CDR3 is CASTHGAGGPGDNEQFF. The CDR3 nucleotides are TGTGCCAGCACCCACGGGGCGGGGGGCCCTGGGGACAATGAGCAGTTCTTC.

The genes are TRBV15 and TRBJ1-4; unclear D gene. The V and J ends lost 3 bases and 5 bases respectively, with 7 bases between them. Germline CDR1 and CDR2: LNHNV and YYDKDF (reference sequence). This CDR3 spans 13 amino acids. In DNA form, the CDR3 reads TGTGCCACCAGCAGGGAAACCAATGAAAAACTGTTTTTT. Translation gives CATSRETNEKLFF. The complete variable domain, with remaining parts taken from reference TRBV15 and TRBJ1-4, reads DAMVIQNPRYQVTQFGKPVTLSCSQTLNHNVMYWYQQKSSQAPKLLFHYYDKDFNNEADTPDNFQSRRPNTSFCFLDIRSPGLGDTAMYLCATSRETNEKLFFGSGTQLSVL.

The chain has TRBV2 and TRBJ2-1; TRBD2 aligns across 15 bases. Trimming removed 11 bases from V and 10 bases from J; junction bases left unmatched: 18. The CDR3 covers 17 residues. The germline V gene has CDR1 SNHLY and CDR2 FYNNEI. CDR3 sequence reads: CAGLGLAGGRLGWEQFF. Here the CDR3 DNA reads TGTGCCGGGTTAGGACTAGCGGGGGGGCGTCTAGGTTGGGAGCAGTTCTTC.

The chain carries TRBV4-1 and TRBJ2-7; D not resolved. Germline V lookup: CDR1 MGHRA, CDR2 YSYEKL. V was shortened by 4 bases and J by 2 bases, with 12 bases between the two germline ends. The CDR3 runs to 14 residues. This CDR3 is CASSLSQTTYEQYF. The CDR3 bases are TGCGCCAGCAGCCTCTCGCAAACTACCTACGAGCAGTACTTC.

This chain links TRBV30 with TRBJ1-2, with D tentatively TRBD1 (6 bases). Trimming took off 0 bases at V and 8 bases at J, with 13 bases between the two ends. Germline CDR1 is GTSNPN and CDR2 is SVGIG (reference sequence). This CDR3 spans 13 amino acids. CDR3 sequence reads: CAWSVGQWRGYTF. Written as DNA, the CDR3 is TGTGCCTGGAGTGTAGGACAGTGGAGAGGCTACACCTTC.

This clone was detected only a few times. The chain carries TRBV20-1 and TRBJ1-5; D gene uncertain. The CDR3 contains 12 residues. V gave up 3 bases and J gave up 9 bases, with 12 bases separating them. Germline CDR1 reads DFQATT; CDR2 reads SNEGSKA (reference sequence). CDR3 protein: CSASSKERPQHF. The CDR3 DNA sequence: TGCAGTGCTAGTAGTAAGGAGAGGCCCCAGCATTTT.

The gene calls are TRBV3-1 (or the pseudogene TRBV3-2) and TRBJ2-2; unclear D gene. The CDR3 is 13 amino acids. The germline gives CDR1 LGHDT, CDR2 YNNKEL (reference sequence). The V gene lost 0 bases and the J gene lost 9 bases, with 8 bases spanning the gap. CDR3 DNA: TGTGCCAGCAGCCAAGATCGTAGCCGGGAGCTGTTTTTT. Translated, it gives CASSQDRSRELFF.

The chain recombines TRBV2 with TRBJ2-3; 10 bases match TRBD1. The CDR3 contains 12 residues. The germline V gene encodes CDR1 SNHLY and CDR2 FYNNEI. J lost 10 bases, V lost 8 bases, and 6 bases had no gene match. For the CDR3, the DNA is TGTGCCAGCGGACAGGGGGTGGGGGCGCAGTATTTT. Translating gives CASGQGVGAQYF.

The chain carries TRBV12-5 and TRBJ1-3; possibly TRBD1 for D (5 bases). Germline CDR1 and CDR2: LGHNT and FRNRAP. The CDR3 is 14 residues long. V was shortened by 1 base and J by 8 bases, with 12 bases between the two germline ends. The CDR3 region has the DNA TGTGCTAGTGGTTTGGGCAGGGAGGGAGACACCATATATTTT. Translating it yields CASGLGREGDTIYF.

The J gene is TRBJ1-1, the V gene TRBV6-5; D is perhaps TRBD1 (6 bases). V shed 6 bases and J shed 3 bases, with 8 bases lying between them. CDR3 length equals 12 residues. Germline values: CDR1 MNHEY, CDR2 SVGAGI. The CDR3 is CASSQGYTEAFF. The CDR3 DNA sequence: TGTGCCAGCAGCCAGGGGTACACTGAAGCTTTCTTT.

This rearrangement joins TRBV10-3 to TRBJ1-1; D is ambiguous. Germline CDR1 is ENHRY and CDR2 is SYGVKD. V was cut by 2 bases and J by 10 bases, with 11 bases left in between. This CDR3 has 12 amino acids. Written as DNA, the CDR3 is TGTGCCATCAGTGAGCCTGATGCTTCAGCTTTCTTT. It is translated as CAISEPDASAFF.

CDR3 DNA sequence: TGTGCCAGTAGCCCGGGACAGTCCAACAATCAGCCCCAGCATTTT. Translated: CASSPGQSNNQPQHF. V usage is TRBV19 and J usage is TRBJ1-5; 7 bases are shared with TRBD1. This CDR3 region has 15 residues. V was clipped by 6 bases and J by 3 bases; unmatched bases: 8. CDR1 and CDR2 from the germline V gene are LNHDA and SQIVND (reference sequence).

The CDR3, as DNA: TGTGCCAGCAGTGAACACGGGAACACTGAAGCTTTCTTT. This sequence encodes CASSEHGNTEAFF. The chain uses TRBV2 and TRBJ1-1; D unresolved. The V end lost 2 bases, the J end lost 1 base, and 5 bases lay between the germline ends. CDR1 SNHLY and CDR2 FYNNEI come from the germline V gene. This CDR3 is built from 13 residues.

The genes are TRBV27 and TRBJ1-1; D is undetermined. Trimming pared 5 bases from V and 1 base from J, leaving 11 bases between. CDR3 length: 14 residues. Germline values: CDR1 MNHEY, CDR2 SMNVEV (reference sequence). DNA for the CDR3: TGTGCCAGCAGTATCAGGCCTGGGAACACTGAAGCTTTCTTT. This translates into CASSIRPGNTEAFF.

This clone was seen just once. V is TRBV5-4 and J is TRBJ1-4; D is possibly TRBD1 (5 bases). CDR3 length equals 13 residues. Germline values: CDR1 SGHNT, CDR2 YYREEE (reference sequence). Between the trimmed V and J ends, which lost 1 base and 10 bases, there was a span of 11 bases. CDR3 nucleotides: TGTGCCAGCAGCTTGAGAACCGGGGGAAAACTGTTTTTT. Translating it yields CASSLRTGGKLFF. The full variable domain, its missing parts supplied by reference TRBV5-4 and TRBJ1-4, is ETGVTQSPTHLIKTRGQQVTLRCSSQSGHNTVSWYQQALGQGPQFIFQYYREEENGRGNFPPRFSGLQFPNYSSELNVNALELDDSALYLCASSLRTGGKLFFGSGTQLSVL.

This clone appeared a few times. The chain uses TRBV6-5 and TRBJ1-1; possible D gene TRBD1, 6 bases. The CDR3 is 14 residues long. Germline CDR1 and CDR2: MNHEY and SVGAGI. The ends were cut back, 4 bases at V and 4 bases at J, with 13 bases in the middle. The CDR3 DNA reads TGTGCCAGCAGTTTCGCAGGGGAGGGCACTGAAGCTTTCTTT. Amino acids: CASSFAGEGTEAFF.

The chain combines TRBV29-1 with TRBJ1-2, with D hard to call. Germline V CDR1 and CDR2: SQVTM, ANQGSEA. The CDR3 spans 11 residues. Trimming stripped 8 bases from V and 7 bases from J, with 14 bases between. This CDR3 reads CSFWGGSGYTF. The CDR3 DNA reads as TGCAGCTTCTGGGGAGGGAGTGGCTACACCTTC.

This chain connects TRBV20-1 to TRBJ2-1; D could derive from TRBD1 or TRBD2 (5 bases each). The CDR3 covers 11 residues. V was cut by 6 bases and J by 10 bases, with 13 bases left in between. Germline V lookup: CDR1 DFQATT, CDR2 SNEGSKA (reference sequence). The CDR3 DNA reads TGCAGTGCGGTCTCCGGGGCCGAGCAGTTCTTC. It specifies CSAVSGAEQFF.

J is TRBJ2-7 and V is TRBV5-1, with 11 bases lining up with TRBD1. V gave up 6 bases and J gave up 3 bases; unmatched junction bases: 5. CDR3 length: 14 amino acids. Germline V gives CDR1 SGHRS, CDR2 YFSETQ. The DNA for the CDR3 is TGCGCCAGCATGCCCGGGACAGGGGGCTACGAGCAGTACTTC. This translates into CASMPGTGGYEQYF.

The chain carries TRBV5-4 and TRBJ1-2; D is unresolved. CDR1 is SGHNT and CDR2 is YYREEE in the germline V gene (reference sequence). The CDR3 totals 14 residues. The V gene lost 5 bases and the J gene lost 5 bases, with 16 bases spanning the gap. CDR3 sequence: CASSLSGREYGYTF. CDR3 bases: TGTGCCAGCAGTTTATCCGGGAGAGAGTATGGCTACACCTTC.

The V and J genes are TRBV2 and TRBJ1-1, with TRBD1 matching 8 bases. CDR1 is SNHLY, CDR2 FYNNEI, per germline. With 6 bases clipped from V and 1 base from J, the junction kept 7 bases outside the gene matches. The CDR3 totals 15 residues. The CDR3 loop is CASRDRGAENTEAFF. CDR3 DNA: TGTGCCAGCAGAGACAGGGGTGCGGAGAACACTGAAGCTTTCTTT.

CDR3 protein: CASSGEGRNEKLFF. The DNA for the CDR3 is TGTGCCAGCAGCGGCGAGGGGCGCAATGAAAAACTGTTTTTT. The chain recombines TRBV5-4 with TRBJ1-4; a weak D match, TRBD1 (5 bases). Trimming took off 4 bases at V and 5 bases at J, with 12 bases between the two ends. The CDR3 covers 14 residues. CDR1 and CDR2 (germline): SGHNT, YYREEE (reference sequence).

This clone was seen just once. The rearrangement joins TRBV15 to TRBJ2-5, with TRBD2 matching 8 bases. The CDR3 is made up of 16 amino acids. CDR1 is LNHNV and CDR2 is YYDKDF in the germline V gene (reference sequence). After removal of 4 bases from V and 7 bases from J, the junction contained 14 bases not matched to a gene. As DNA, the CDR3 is TGTGCCACCAGCATCCGGGGGAGCGGGGGTGCCGGGACCCAGTACTTC. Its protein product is CATSIRGSGGAGTQYF.